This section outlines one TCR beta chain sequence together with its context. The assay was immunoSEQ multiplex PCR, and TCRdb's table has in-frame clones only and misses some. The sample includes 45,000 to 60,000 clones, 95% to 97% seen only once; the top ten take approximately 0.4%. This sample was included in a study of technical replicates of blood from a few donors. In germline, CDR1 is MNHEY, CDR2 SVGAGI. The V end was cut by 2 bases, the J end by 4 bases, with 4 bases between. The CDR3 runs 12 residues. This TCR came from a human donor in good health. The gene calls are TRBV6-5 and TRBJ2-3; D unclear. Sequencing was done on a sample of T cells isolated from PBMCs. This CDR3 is CASSYRADTQYF. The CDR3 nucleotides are TGTGCCAGCAGTTACCGGGCAGATACGCAGTATTTT.